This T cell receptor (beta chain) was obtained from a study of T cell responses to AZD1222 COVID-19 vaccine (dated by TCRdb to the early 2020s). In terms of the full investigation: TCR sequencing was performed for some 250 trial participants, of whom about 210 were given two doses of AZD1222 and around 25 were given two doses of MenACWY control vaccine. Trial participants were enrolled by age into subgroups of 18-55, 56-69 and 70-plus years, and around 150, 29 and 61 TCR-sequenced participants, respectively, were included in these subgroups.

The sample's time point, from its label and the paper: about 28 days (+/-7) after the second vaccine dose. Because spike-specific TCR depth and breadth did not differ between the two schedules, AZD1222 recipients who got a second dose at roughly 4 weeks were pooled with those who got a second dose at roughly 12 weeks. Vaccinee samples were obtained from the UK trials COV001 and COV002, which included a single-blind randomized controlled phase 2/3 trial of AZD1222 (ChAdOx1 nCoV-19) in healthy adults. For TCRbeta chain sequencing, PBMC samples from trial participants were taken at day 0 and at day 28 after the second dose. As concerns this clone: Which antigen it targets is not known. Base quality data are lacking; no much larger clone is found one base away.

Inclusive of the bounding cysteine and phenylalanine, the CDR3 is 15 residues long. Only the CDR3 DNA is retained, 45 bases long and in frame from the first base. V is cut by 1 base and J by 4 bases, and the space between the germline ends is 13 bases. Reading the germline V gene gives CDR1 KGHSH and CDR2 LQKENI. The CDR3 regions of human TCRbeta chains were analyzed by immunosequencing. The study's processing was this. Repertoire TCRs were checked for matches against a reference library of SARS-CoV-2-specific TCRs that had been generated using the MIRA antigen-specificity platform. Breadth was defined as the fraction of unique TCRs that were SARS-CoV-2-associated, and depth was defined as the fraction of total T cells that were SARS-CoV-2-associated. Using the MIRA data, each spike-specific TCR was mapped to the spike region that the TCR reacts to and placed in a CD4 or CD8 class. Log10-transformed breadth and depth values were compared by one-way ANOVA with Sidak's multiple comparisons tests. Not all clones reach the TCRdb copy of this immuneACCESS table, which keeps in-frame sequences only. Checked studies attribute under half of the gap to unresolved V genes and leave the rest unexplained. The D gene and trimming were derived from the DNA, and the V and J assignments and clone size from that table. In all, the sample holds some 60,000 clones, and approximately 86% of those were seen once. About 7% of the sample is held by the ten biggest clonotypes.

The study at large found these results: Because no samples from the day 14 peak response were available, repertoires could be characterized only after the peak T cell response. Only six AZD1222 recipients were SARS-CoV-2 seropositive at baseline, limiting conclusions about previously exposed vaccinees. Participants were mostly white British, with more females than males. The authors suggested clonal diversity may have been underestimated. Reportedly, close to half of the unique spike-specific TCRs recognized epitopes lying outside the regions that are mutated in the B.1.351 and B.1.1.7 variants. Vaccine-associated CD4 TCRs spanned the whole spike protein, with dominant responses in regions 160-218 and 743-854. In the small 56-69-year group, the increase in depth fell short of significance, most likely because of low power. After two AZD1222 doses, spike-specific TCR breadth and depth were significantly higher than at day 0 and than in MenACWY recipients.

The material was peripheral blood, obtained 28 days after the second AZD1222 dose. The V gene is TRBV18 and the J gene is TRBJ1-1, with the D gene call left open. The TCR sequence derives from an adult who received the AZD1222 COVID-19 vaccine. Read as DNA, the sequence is TGTGCCAGCTCACCACTTCCCATCCATGCCACTGAAGCTTTCTTT. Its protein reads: CASSPLPIHATEAFF.